The 5 T cell receptor beta chains listed next were all sequenced from one sample in a study of blood T cell repertoires in COVID-19. Profiling relied on immunoSEQ multiplex PCR, and the TCRdb table lists in-frame clones only, not all of them. Of under 250,000 clones in the sample, about 91% are singletons; the top ten hold approximately 1.2%. The specimen was peripheral blood. All receptors derive from a man aged 25-45 years with acute or convalescent COVID-19.

The chain carries TRBV7-9 and TRBJ1-5; no firm D call. Germline V CDR1 and CDR2: SEHNR, FQNEAQ (reference sequence). Trimming removed 2 bases at V and 7 bases at J, with 12 bases between. The CDR3 totals 14 residues. The CDR3 coding sequence is TGTGCCAGCAGCTTAATCCTAAGAGGCCAGCCCCAGCATTTT. Its protein is CASSLILRGQPQHF.

The V and J genes are TRBV6-4 and TRBJ2-3; 13 bases line up with TRBD2. Germline V CDR1 and CDR2: MRHNA, SNTAGT. The CDR3 has 15 residues. Unmatched junction bases numbered 5, after V lost 8 bases and J lost 3 bases. As DNA, the CDR3 is TGTGCCAGCGGGGGGACTAGCGGGGCAACAGATACGCAGTATTTT. Translated, it gives CASGGTSGATDTQYF.

This rearrangement joins TRBV5-1 to TRBJ2-3; 14 bases are shared with TRBD2. CDR3 length equals 17 residues. J gave up 4 bases and V 2 bases, and 6 bases lay outside the gene matches. Germline CDR1 and CDR2: SGHRS and YFSETQ. Here the CDR3 DNA reads TGCGCCAGCAGCTTACCTCAGACTAGCGGGGGGGCAGATACGCAGTATTTT. Amino acids: CASSLPQTSGGADTQYF.

The CDR3 protein is CASSISGTANGYTF. CDR3 coding DNA: TGTGCCAGTAGTATTTCCGGGACAGCCAATGGCTACACCTTC. This chain uses TRBV19 with TRBJ1-2; 7 bases are a match to TRBD1. CDR3 size: 14 residues. Germline V gene lookup returns CDR1 LNHDA and CDR2 SQIVND (reference sequence). V trimming: 3 bases; J trimming: 6 bases; junction bases outside the gene matches: 7.

V usage is TRBV7-8 and J usage is TRBJ1-2; D gene unclear. The CDR3 consists of 17 residues. Germline V gives CDR1 SGHVS, CDR2 FQNEAQ. V was cut by 3 bases and J by 0 bases, with 17 bases left in between. Here the CDR3 reads CASSFQAISQANYGYTF. In DNA, the CDR3 is TGTGCCAGCAGCTTTCAAGCGATATCGCAAGCTAACTATGGCTACACCTTC.